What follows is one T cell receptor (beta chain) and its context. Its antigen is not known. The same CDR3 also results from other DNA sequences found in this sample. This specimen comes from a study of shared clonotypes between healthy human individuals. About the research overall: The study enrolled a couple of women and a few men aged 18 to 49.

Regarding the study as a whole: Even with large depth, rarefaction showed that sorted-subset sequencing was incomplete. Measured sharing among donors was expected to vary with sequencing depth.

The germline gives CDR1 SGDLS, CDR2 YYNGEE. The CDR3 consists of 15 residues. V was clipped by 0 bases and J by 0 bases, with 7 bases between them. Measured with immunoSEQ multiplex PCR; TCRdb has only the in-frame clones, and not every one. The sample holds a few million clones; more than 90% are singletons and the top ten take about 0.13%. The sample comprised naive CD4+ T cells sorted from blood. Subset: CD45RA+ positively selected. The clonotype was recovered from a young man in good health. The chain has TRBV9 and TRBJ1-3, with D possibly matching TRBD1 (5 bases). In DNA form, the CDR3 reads TGTGCCAGCAGCGTAGACGGGGGCTCTGGAAACACCATATATTTT. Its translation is CASSVDGGSGNTIYF.